Below, 23 T cell receptor beta chains from the same sample are listed, as sequenced in a study of blood T cell repertoires in COVID-19. Clones were sequenced by immunoSEQ multiplex PCR, and TCRdb holds only the in-frame ones, with some missing. Of 150,000 to 200,000 clones in the sample, about 90% were seen once. Sequencing input: peripheral blood. Source of these receptors: a man between 25 and 39 years old with COVID-19, enrolled during active disease.

This rearrangement joins TRBV27 to TRBJ1-2; a weak D match, TRBD1 (5 bases). The V gene lost 2 bases and the J gene lost 2 bases, with 12 bases spanning the gap. Germline V gene lookup returns CDR1 MNHEY and CDR2 SMNVEV (reference sequence). The CDR3 sequence is 15 residues long. Here the CDR3 DNA reads TGTGCCAGCAGTTTAAATAGTAGACAGAACTATGGCTACACCTTC. Residues: CASSLNSRQNYGYTF.

The V call is TRBV12-3 or TRBV12-4, the J call TRBJ1-2; possibly TRBD1 for D (5 bases). V was trimmed by 4 bases and J by 0 bases, leaving 6 bases between them. The CDR3 sequence is 13 residues long. This CDR3 is CASSSGTNYGYTF. The CDR3 bases are TGTGCCAGCAGTTCAGGGACTAACTATGGCTACACCTTC.

This chain links TRBV27 with TRBJ2-1; weak D call: TRBD2 (6 bases). This CDR3 contains 13 residues. V was trimmed by 1 base and J by 7 bases, leaving 8 bases between them. Germline CDR1 is MNHEY and CDR2 is SMNVEV (reference sequence). The CDR3 region has the DNA TGTGCCAGCAGTTTATTGGGGGGTAATGAGCAGTTCTTC. This sequence encodes CASSLLGGNEQFF.

This clone has a handful of counts. This sequence joins TRBV15 and TRBJ1-5, with D possibly TRBD1 on 6 matching bases. Looked up from germline, CDR1 is LNHNV and CDR2 is YYDKDF (reference sequence). Trimming took 6 bases from V and 3 from J, leaving 27 bases between them. This CDR3 contains 19 residues. Written as DNA, the CDR3 is TGTGCCACCAGTCCAGAGCGTCTATCTTATGGACAGTACAATCAGCCCCAGCATTTT. It encodes CATSPERLSYGQYNQPQHF.

The chain couples TRBV7-2 to TRBJ1-2; 9 bases are a match to TRBD1. Germline CDR1 and CDR2: SGHTA and FQGNSA. Trimming removed 2 bases from V and 5 bases from J; junction bases left unmatched: 3. CDR3 length: 14 amino acids. The CDR3 DNA sequence: TGTGCCAGCAGCTTACTCGGACAGGGGTATGGCTACACCTTC. It is translated as CASSLLGQGYGYTF.

The CDR3 here is CASSLPDRDTEAFF. Written as DNA, the CDR3 is TGTGCCAGCAGCCTCCCGGACAGAGACACTGAAGCTTTCTTT. The rearrangement links TRBV28 to TRBJ1-1, with a weak D call TRBD1 (6 bases). The CDR3 consists of 14 residues. V lost 6 bases to trimming and J lost 3 bases, with 14 bases between them. CDR1 and CDR2 (germline): MDHEN, SYDVKM.

The rearrangement links TRBV3-1 (or the pseudogene TRBV3-2) to TRBJ1-1; D is unclear. Germline loops: CDR1 LGHDT, CDR2 YNNKEL (reference sequence). The CDR3 is 16 amino acids. The ends were cut back, 1 base at V and 1 base at J, with 13 bases in the middle. The CDR3 here is CASSQARGAENTEAFF. The CDR3 DNA reads TGTGCCAGCAGCCAAGCCCGGGGTGCGGAGAACACTGAAGCTTTCTTT.

The chain employs TRBV19 and TRBJ2-1; TRBD2 might be the D (6 bases). V lost 6 bases to trimming and J lost 4 bases, with 13 bases between them. Germline CDR1 is LNHDA and CDR2 is SQIVND (reference sequence). This CDR3 is 14 amino acids long. Here the CDR3 reads CASSTSGTYNEQFF. Here the CDR3 DNA reads TGTGCCAGTAGCACATCCGGGACTTACAATGAGCAGTTCTTC.

The J gene is TRBJ2-7, the V gene TRBV7-2, with TRBD1 matching over 7 bases. The CDR3 is 13 residues long. The V gene end was trimmed by 7 bases and the J gene end by 3 bases; junction bases not matched to a gene: 6. Germline V lookup: CDR1 SGHTA, CDR2 FQGNSA. The CDR3 loop is CASKKGGLYEQYF. The CDR3 DNA reads TGTGCCAGCAAAAAAGGGGGCCTCTACGAGCAGTACTTC.

The chain is built from TRBV10-2 and TRBJ2-5; 10 bases match TRBD2. V lost 2 bases, J lost 0 bases, and 3 bases stayed unmatched. CDR1 is WSHSY, CDR2 SAAADI, per germline. The CDR3 length is 16 residues. The CDR3 region has the DNA TGCGCCAGCAGTGAGCTAGCGGGGGCATACCAAGAGACCCAGTACTTC. Encoded protein: CASSELAGAYQETQYF.

The chain joins TRBV28 to TRBJ1-1, with D possibly matching TRBD1 (5 bases). The CDR3 sequence is 17 residues long. V was cut by 1 base and J by 2 bases, with 17 bases left in between. The germline CDR1 and CDR2 sequences are MDHEN and SYDVKM. The CDR3 DNA reads TGTGCCAGCAGTTTATATGGGCCCGGGACTCGAAACACTGAAGCTTTCTTT. Its protein product is CASSLYGPGTRNTEAFF.

The genes are TRBV4-3 and TRBJ2-1; TRBD2 matches at 8 bases. The germline gives CDR1 LGHNA, CDR2 YSLEER. CDR3 length: 16 residues. V shed 4 bases and J 0 bases; nucleotides not matched to a gene: 5. In nucleotides, the CDR3 is TGCGCCAGCAGCCTGATCGGGGGGGGCTCCTACAATGAGCAGTTCTTC. Translated: CASSLIGGGSYNEQFF.

This chain links TRBV5-6 with TRBJ1-1; the D gene is possibly TRBD1 (5 bases). CDR1 is SGHDT and CDR2 is YYEEEE in the germline V gene. There are 14 residues in the CDR3. V lost 7 bases to trimming and J lost 7 bases, with 20 bases between them. Here the CDR3 DNA reads TGTGCCAGCCGCCGCGGGGGTGAAGCGCTTGAAGCTTTCTTT. This codes for CASRRGGEALEAFF.

The chain joins TRBV10-3 to TRBJ2-4, with D tentatively TRBD2 (7 bases). V was clipped by 4 bases and J by 0 bases, with 10 bases between them. The germline gives CDR1 ENHRY, CDR2 SYGVKD. CDR3 length: 15 amino acids. The CDR3, as DNA: TGTGCCATCAGTGGAGGGGGGGTAGCCAAAAACATTCAGTACTTC. Amino acid sequence: CAISGGGVAKNIQYF.

V usage is TRBV7-8 and J usage is TRBJ1-1; perhaps TRBD1 as D (5 bases). The length of the CDR3 is 13 residues. Germline CDR1 SGHVS, CDR2 FQNEAQ. V gave up 7 bases and J gave up 4 bases, with 13 bases separating them. The CDR3 loop reads CASTRGGATEAFF. The CDR3 DNA reads as TGTGCCAGCACCCGGGGAGGGGCCACTGAAGCTTTCTTT.

As for this clone: One junction end does not reproduce the germline sequence, and a read error may be involved. The genes are TRBV7-3 and TRBJ2-2, with unresolved D. This CDR3 contains 14 residues. Germline-derived CDR1 and CDR2 are SGHTA and FQGTGA. This chain's CDR3 is CASSLTGYGGELFF. The CDR3 coding sequence is TGTGCCAGCAGCCTAACCGGTTATGGCGGGGAGCTGTTTTTT. The full variable domain, its missing parts supplied by reference TRBV7-3 and TRBJ2-2, is GAGVSQTPSNKVTEKGKYVELRCDPISGHTALYWYRQSLGQGPEFLIYFQGTGAADDSGLPNDRFFAVRPEGSVSTLKIQRTERGDSAVYLCASSLTGYGGELFFGEGSRLTVL.

This clone was found a few times. This chain connects TRBV25-1 to TRBJ1-2, with TRBD1 matching 9 bases. Per germline, CDR1 MGHDK and CDR2 SYGVNS. Unmatched junction bases numbered 11, after V lost 6 bases and J lost 12 bases. The CDR3 spans 13 residues. The CDR3 loop reads CASRSTGGVENTF. In DNA form, the CDR3 reads TGTGCCAGCAGATCAACAGGGGGCGTTGAAAACACCTTC.

V usage is TRBV27 and J usage is TRBJ2-5, with 9 bases identical to TRBD2. Trimming at V came to 8 bases and at J to 5 bases, leaving 9 bases not matched to a gene. The CDR3 totals 14 residues. Germline V CDR1 and CDR2: MNHEY, SMNVEV (reference sequence). The DNA of the CDR3 is TGTGCCAGCTCCTCCGGGCGGGGGGGGGAGACCCAGTACTTC. Residues: CASSSGRGGETQYF.

The V call is TRBV21-1, the J call TRBJ1-5; the table's D call TRBD1 went unverified against the DNA. TRBV21-1 is a documented pseudogene. This CDR3 comprises 15 residues. The chain's CDR3 is CASNERDRSNQPQHF. CDR3 in DNA: TGTGCCTCCAACGAAAGGGACAGAAGCAATCAGCCCCAGCATTTT.

V is TRBV5-6 and J is TRBJ1-1, with D perhaps TRBD1 (5 bases). The CDR3 has 12 residues. V was pared by 2 bases and J by 8 bases, with 10 bases between. Germline V gene sequence: CDR1 SGHDT, CDR2 YYEEEE. CDR3 bases: TGTGCCAGCAGCTTAACAGGTCCCGAAGCTTTCTTT. Translated: CASSLTGPEAFF.

This chain uses TRBV7-2 with TRBJ1-3, with a possible D match to TRBD1 (5 bases). From germline, CDR1 is SGHTA and CDR2 FQGNSA. This CDR3 is built from 15 residues. With 5 bases removed from V and 2 bases from J, the gap between germline ends came to 13 bases. The CDR3 loop is CASSPYQGTGNTIYF. The CDR3 coding sequence is TGTGCCAGCAGCCCTTATCAGGGAACTGGAAACACCATATATTTT. The full variable domain, completed using reference TRBV7-2 and TRBJ1-3, is GAGVSQSPSNKVTEKGKDVELRCDPISGHTALYWYRQSLGQGLEFLIYFQGNSAPDKSGLPSDRFSAERTGGSVSTLTIQRTQQEDSAVYLCASSPYQGTGNTIYFGEGSWLTVV.

The chain joins TRBV6-2 or TRBV6-3 to TRBJ2-3; possibly TRBD1 for D (7 bases). The CDR3 loop spans 17 amino acids. CDR1 and CDR2 from the germline V gene are MNHEY and SVGEGT. The V end was cut by 0 bases, the J end by 0 bases, with 13 bases between. CDR3 coding DNA: TGTGCCAGCAGTTACTCAGGAGGGGGCCTCAGCACAGATACGCAGTATTTT. It codes for CASSYSGGGLSTDTQYF.

The chain links TRBV11-2 to TRBJ2-7, with 8 bases aligning to TRBD1. After removal of 5 bases from V and 6 bases from J, the junction contained 9 bases not matched to a gene. The CDR3 consists of 14 residues. Germline V lookup: CDR1 SGHAT, CDR2 FQNNGV. In DNA form, the CDR3 reads TGTGCCAGCAGCCACCGGGACAGGTTTGGCGAGCAGTACTTC. This translates into CASSHRDRFGEQYF.